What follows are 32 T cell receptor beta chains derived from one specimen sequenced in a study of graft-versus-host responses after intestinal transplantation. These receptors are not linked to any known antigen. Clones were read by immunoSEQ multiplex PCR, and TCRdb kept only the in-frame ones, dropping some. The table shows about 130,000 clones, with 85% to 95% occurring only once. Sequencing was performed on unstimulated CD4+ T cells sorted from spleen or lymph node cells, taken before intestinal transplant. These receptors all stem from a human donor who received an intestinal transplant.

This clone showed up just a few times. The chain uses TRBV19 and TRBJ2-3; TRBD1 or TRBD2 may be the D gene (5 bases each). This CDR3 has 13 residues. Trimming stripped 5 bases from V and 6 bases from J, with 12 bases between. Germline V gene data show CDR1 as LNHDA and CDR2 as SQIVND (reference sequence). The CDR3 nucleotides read TGTGCCAGTAGTGGGGGATGGTCCGATACGCAGTATTTT. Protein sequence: CASSGGWSDTQYF.

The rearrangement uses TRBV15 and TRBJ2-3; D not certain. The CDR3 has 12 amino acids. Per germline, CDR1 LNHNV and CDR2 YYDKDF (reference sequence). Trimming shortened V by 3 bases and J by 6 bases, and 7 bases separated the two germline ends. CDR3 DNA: TGTGCCACCAGCAGGGAATGGGATACGCAGTATTTT. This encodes CATSREWDTQYF.

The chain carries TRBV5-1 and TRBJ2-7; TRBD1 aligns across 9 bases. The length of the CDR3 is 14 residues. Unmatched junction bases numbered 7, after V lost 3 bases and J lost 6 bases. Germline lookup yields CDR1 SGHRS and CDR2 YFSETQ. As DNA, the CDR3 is TGCGCCAGCAGCTCGGGACAGGGCTCCATCGAGCAGTACTTC. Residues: CASSSGQGSIEQYF.

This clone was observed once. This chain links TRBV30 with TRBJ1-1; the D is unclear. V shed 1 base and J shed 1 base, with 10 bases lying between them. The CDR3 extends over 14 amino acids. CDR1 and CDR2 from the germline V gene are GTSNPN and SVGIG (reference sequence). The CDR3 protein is CAWSGPAKNTEAFF. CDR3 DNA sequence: TGTGCCTGGAGTGGGCCAGCCAAGAACACTGAAGCTTTCTTT.

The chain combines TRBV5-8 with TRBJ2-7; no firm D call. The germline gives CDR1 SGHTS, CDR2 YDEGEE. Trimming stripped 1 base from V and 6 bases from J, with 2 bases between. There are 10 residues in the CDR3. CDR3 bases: TGTGCCAGCAGCTTGTTCGAGCAGTACTTC. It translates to CASSLFEQYF.

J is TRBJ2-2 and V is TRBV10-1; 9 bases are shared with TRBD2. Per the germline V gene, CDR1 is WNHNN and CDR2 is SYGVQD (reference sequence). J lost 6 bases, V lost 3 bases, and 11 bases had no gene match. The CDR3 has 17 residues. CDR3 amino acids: CASSDGLSGRGSGELFF. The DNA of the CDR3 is TGCGCCAGCAGTGATGGCCTTAGCGGGAGAGGGTCCGGGGAGCTGTTTTTT.

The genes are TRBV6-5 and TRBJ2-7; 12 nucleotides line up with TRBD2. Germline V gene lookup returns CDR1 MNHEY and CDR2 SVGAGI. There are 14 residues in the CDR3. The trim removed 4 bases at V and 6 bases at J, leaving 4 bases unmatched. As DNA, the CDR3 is TGTGCCAGCAGTTTGACTAGCGGGAGCAGCGAGCAGTACTTC. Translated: CASSLTSGSSEQYF.

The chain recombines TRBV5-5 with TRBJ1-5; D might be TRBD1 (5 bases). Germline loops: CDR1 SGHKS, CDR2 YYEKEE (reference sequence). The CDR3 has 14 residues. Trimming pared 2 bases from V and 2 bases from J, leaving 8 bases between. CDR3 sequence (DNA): TGTGCCAGCAGCTTCAGGGATGGCAATCAGCCCCAGCATTTT. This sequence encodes CASSFRDGNQPQHF.

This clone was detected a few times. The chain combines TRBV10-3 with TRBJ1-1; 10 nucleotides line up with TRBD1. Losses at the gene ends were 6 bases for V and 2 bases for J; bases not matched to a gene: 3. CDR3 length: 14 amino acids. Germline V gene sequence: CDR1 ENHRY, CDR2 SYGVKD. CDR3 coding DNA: TGTGCCATCAGAGGGACAGGGGACAACACTGAAGCTTTCTTT. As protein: CAIRGTGDNTEAFF.

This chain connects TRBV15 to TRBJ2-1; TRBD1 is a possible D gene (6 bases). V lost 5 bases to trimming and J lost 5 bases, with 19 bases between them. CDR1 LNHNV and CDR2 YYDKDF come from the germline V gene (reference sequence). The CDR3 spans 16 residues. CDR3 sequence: CATSRSYDRSDNEQFF. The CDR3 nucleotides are TGTGCCACCAGCCGAAGCTACGACAGGTCTGACAATGAGCAGTTCTTC.

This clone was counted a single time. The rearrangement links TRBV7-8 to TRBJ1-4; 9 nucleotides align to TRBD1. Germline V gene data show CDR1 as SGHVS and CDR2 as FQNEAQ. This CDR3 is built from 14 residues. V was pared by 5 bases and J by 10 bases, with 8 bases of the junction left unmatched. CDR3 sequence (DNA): TGTGCCAGCAGCCCCCAGGGACAGGGCGGAAAACTGTTTTTT. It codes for CASSPQGQGGKLFF.

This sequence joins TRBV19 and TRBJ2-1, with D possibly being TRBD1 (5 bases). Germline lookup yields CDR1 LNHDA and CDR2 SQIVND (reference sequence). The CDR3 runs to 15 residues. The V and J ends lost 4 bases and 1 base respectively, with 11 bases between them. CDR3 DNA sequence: TGTGCCAGTAGTAGCAGGGTGAATTCCTACAATGAGCAGTTCTTC. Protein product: CASSSRVNSYNEQFF.

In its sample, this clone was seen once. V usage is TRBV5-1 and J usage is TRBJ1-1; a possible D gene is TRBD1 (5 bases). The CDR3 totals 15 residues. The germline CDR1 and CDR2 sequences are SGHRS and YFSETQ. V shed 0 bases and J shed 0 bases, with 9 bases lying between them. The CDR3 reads CASSLGEGMNTEAFF. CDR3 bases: TGCGCCAGCAGCTTGGGGGAGGGGATGAACACTGAAGCTTTCTTT. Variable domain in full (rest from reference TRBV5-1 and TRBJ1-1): KAGVTQTPRYLIKTRGQQVTLSCSPISGHRSVSWYQQTPGQGLQFLFEYFSETQRNKGNFPGRFSGRQFSNSRSEMNVSTLELGDSALYLCASSLGEGMNTEAFFGQGTRLTVV.

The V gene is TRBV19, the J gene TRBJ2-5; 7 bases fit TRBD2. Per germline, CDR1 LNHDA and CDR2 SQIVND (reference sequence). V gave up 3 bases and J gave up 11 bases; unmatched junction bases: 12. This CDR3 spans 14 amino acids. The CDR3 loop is CASSIFAGEGEQYF. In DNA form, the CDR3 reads TGTGCCAGTAGTATCTTTGCGGGAGAGGGAGAGCAGTACTTC.

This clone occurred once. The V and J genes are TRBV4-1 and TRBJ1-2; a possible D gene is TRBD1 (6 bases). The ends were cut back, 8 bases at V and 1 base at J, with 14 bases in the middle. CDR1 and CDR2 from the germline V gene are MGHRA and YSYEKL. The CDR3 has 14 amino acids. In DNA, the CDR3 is TGCGCCAGCGGGAATACAGGGCTTAACTATGGCTACACCTTC. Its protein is CASGNTGLNYGYTF.

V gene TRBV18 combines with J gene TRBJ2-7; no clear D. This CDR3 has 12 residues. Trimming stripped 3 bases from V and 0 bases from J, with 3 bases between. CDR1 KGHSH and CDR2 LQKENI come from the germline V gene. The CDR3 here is CASSPLSYEQYF. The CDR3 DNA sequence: TGTGCCAGCTCACCCCTCTCCTACGAGCAGTACTTC.

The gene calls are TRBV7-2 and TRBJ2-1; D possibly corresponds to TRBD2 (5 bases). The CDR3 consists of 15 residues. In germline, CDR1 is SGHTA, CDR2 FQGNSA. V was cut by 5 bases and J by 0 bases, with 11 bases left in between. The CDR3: CASSRRRSSYNEQFF. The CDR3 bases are TGTGCCAGCAGCCGGAGGAGGAGCTCCTACAATGAGCAGTTCTTC.

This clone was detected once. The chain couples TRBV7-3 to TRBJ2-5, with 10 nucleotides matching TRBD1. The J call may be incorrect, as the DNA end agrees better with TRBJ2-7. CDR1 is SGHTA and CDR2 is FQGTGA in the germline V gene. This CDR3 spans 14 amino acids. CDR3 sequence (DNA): TGTGCCAGCAGCCGGGACAGGGGTTCCTACGAGCAGTACTTC. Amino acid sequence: CASSRDRGSYEQYF.

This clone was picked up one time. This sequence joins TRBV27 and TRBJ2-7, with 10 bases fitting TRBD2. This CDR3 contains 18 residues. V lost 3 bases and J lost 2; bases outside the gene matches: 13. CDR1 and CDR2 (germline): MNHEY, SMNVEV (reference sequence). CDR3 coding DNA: TGTGCCAGCAGTTTCGGGGGGTTCCTAGCGGGAGAAACCTACGAGCAGTACTTC. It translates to CASSFGGFLAGETYEQYF.

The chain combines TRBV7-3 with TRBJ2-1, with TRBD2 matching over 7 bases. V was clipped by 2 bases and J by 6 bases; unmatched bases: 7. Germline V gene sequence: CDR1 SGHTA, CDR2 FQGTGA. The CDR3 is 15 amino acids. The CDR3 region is CASSLSAVAGNEQFF. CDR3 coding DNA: TGTGCCAGCAGCTTATCCGCAGTAGCGGGCAATGAGCAGTTCTTC. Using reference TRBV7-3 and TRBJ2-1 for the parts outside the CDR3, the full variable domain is GAGVSQTPSNKVTEKGKYVELRCDPISGHTALYWYRQSLGQGPEFLIYFQGTGAADDSGLPNDRFFAVRPEGSVSTLKIQRTERGDSAVYLCASSLSAVAGNEQFFGPGTRLTVL.

The CDR3 here is CASSKTDRGLVNTGELFF. CDR3 nucleotides: TGTGCCAGCAGTAAAACCGATCGCGGACTGGTGAACACCGGGGAGCTGTTTTTT. The chain carries TRBV28 and TRBJ2-2; D is perhaps TRBD2 (5 bases). The CDR3 sequence is 18 residues long. Trimming left V 5 bases short and J 1 base short, with 20 bases between. CDR1 and CDR2 from the germline V gene are MDHEN and SYDVKM.

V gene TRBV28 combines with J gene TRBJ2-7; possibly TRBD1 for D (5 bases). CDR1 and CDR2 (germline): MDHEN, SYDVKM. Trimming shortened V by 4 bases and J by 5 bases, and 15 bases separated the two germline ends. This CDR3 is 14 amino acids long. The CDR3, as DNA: TGTGCCAGCAGTTCGAGAACAGGCCCCAACGAGCAGTACTTC. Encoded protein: CASSSRTGPNEQYF.

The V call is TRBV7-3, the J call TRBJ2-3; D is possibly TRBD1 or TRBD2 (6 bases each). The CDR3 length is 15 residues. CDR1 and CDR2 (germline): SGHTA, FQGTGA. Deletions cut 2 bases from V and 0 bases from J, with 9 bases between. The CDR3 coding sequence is TGTGCCAGCAGCTTACAGGGGACTAGCACAGATACGCAGTATTTT. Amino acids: CASSLQGTSTDTQYF.

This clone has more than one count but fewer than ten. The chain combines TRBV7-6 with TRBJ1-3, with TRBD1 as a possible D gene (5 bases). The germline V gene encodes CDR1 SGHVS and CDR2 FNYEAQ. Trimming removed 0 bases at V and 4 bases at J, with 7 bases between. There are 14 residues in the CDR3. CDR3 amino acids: CASSLAGEGNTIYF. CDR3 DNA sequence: TGTGCCAGCAGCTTAGCGGGGGAAGGAAACACCATATATTTT.

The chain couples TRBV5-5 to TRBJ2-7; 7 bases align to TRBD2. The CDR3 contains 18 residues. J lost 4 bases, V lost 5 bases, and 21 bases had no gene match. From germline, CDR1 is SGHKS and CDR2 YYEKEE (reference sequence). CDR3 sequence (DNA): TGTGCCAGCAGGAGGCGGCCAGAGATCGGACTAGGGGATTACGAGCAGTACTTC. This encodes CASRRRPEIGLGDYEQYF.

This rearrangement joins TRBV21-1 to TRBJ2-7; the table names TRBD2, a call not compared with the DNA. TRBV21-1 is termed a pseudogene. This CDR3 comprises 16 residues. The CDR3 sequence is CASSKALAGSVYEQYF. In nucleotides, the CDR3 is TGTGCCAGCAGCAAAGCTCTAGCGGGATCAGTCTACGAGCAGTACTTC.

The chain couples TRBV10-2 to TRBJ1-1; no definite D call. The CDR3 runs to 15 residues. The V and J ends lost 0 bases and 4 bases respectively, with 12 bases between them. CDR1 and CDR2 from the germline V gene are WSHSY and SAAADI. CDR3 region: CASSESRAAVTEAFF. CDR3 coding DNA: TGCGCCAGCAGTGAGTCTAGGGCGGCGGTCACTGAAGCTTTCTTT.

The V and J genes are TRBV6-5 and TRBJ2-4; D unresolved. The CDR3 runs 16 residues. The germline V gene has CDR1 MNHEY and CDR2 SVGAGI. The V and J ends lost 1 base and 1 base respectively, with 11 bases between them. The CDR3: CASSYWKGSAKNIQYF. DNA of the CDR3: TGTGCCAGCAGTTACTGGAAGGGATCGGCCAAAAACATTCAGTACTTC.

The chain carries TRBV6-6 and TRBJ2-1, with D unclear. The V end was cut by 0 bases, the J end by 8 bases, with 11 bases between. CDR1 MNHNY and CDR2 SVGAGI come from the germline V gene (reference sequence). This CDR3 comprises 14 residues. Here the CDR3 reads CASSYSPGRHEQFF. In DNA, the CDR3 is TGTGCCAGCAGTTACTCTCCCGGCAGGCATGAGCAGTTCTTC.

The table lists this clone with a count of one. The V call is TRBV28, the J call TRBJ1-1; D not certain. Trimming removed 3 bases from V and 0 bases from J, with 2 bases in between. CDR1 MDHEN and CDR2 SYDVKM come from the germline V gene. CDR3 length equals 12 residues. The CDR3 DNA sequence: TGTGCCAGCAGTTTTTTGAACACTGAAGCTTTCTTT. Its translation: CASSFLNTEAFF.

As DNA, the CDR3 is TGTGCCAGCAGTCCCCGACTAGCGGGGGGGGGAGGTGAGCAGTTCTTC. This codes for CASSPRLAGGGGEQFF. This chain uses TRBV27 with TRBJ2-1; TRBD2 aligns across 14 bases. Germline assignment: CDR1 MNHEY and CDR2 SMNVEV (reference sequence). Trimming at V came to 5 bases and at J to 9 bases, leaving 9 bases not matched to a gene. The CDR3 contains 16 residues.

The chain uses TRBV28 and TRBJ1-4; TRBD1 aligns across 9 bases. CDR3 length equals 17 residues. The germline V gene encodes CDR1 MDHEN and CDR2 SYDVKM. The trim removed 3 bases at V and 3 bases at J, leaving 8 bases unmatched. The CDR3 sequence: CASSFIGTGLSNEKLFF. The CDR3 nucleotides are TGTGCCAGCAGTTTCATCGGGACAGGGTTGTCTAATGAAAAACTGTTTTTT. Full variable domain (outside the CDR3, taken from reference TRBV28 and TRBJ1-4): DVKVTQSSRYLVKRTGEKVFLECVQDMDHENMFWYRQDPGLGLRLIYFSYDVKMKEKGDIPEGYSVSREKKERFSLILESASTNQTSMYLCASSFIGTGLSNEKLFFGSGTQLSVL.